One T cell receptor beta chain is described in this entry. Its target is not known. This sample is part of a study of T cell responses to AZD1222 COVID-19 vaccine. The ends lost 9 bases at V and 0 bases at J; junction bases unmatched: 11. The germline V gene encodes CDR1 LNHDA and CDR2 SQIVND (reference sequence). The CDR3 covers 16 residues. Findings and caveats of the study: CD4 TCRs linked to vaccination spanned spike, dominating at 160-218 and 743-854. After the peak T cell response, and only then, were repertoires sampled. Donors skewed white British and female; clonal diversity was possibly underestimated. Seropositive at baseline were only 5 or 6 AZD1222 recipients.

The table came from immunoSEQ multiplex PCR; TCRdb's copy has only in-frame clones and leaves some out. In the table there are approximately 140,000 clones, around 90% of which are singletons. This receptor was taken from an adult who received the AZD1222 COVID-19 vaccine. This chain joins TRBV19 and TRBJ1-3; TRBD1 aligns across 7 bases. This specimen was peripheral blood, taken 28 days after the second AZD1222 dose. The CDR3 loop is CASKNQGVSSGNTIYF. The CDR3 bases are TGTGCCAGCAAAAACCAGGGGGTCAGCTCTGGAAACACCATATATTTT.